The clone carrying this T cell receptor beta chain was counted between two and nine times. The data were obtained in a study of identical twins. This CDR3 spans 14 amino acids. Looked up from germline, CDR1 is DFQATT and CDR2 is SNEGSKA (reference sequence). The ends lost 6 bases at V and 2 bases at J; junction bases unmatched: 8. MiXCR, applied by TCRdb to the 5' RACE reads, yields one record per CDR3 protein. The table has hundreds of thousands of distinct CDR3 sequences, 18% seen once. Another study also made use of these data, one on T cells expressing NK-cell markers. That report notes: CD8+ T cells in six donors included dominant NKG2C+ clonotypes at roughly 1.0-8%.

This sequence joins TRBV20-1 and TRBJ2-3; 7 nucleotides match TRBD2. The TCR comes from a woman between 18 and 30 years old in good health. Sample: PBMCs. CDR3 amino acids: CSAPLGGNTDTQYF. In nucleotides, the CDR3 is TGCAGTGCCCCCCTGGGGGGGAACACAGATACGCAGTATTTT.